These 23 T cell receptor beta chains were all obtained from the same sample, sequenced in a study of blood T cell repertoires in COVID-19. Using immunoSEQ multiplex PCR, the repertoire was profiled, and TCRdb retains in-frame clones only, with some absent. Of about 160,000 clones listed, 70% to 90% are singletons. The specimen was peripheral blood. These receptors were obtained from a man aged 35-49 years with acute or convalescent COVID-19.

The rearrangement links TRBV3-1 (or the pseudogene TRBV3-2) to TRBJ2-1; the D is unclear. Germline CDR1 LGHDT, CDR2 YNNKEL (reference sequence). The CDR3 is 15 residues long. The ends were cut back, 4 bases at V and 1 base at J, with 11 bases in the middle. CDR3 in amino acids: CASSLGGRSYNEQFF. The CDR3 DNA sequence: TGTGCCAGCAGCCTCGGCGGTCGGTCCTACAATGAGCAGTTCTTC.

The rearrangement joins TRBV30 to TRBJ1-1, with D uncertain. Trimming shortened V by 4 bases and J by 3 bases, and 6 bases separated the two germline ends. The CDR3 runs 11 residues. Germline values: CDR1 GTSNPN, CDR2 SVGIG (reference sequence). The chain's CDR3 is CAWMRDTEAFF. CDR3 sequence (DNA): TGTGCCTGGATGAGGGACACTGAAGCTTTCTTT.

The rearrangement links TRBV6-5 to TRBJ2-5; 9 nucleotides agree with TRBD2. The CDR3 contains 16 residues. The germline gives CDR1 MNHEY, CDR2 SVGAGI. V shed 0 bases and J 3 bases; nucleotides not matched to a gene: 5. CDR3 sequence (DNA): TGTGCCAGCAGTTACTCGATCTCTAGCGGGGAAGAGACCCAGTACTTC. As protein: CASSYSISSGEETQYF.

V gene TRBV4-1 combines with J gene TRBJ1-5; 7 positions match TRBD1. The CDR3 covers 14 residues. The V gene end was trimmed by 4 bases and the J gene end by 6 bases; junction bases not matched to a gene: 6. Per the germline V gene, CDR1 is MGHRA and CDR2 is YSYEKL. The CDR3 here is CASSLEDRIQPQHF. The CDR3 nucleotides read TGCGCCAGCAGCCTAGAGGACAGGATTCAGCCCCAGCATTTT.

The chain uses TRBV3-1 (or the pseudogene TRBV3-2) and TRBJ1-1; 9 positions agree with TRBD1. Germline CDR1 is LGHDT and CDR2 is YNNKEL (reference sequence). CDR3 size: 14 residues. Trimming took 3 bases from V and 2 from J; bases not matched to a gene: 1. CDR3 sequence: CASSHTGGNTEAFF. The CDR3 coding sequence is TGTGCCAGCAGCCATACAGGGGGCAACACTGAAGCTTTCTTT.

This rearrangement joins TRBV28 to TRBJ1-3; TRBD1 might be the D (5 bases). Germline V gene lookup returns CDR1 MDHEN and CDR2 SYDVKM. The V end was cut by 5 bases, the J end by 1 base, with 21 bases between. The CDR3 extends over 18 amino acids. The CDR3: CASSTPRIDRASGNTIYF. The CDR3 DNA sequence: TGTGCCAGCAGTACCCCCCGAATAGACAGAGCTTCTGGAAACACCATATATTTT.

The CDR3 nucleotides read TGTGCCAGCAGCTTGGGGCGGGTGGGCTATGGCTACACCTTC. Protein sequence: CASSLGRVGYGYTF. This chain uses TRBV5-5 with TRBJ1-2; D is ambiguous. Trimming took 0 bases from V and 4 from J, leaving 10 bases between them. Germline V CDR1 and CDR2: SGHKS, YYEKEE (reference sequence). The CDR3 loop spans 14 amino acids.

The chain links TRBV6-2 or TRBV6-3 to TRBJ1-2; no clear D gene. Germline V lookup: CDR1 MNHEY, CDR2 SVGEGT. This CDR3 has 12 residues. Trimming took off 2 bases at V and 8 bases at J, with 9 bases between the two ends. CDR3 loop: CASSYRAGGYTF. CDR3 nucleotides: TGTGCCAGCAGTTACCGGGCGGGCGGCTACACCTTC.

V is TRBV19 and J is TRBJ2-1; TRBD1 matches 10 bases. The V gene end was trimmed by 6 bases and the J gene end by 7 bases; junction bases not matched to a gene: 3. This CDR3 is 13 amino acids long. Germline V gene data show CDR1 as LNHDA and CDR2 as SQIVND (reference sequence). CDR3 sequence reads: CASRPGQGNEQFF. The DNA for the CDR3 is TGTGCCAGTAGACCGGGACAGGGGAATGAGCAGTTCTTC.

CDR3 region: CASSPGTGANYGYTF. The CDR3 coding sequence is TGTGCCAGCAGTCCCGGGACAGGGGCGAACTATGGCTACACCTTC. The chain recombines TRBV6-5 with TRBJ1-2; TRBD1 matches 10 bases. The germline V gene has CDR1 MNHEY and CDR2 SVGAGI. The CDR3 is 15 residues long. V lost 5 bases to trimming and J lost 2 bases; unmatched junction nucleotides: 5.

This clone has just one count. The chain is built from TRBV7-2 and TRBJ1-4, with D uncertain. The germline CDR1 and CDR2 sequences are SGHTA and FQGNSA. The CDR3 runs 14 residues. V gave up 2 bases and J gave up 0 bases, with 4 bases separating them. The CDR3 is CASSLSATNEKLFF. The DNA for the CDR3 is TGTGCCAGCAGCTTATCTGCAACTAATGAAAAACTGTTTTTT.

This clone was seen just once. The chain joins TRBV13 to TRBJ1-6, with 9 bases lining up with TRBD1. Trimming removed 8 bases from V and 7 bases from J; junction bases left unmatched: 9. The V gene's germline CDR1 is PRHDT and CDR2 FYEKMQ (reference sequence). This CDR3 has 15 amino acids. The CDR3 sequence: CASRMGQGGNSPLHF. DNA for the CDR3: TGTGCCAGCCGCATGGGACAGGGTGGAAATTCACCCCTCCACTTT.

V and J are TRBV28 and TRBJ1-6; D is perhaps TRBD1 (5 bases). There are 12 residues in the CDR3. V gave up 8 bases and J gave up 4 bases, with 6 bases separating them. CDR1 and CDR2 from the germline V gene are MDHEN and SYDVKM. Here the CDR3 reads CASGGYNSPLHF. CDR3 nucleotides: TGTGCCAGCGGGGGGTATAATTCACCCCTCCACTTT.

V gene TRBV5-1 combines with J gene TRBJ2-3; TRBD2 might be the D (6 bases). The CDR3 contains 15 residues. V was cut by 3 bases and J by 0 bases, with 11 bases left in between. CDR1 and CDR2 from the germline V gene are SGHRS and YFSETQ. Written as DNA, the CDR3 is TGCGCCAGCAGCTATATTGGGACTAGCACAGATACGCAGTATTTT. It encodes CASSYIGTSTDTQYF.

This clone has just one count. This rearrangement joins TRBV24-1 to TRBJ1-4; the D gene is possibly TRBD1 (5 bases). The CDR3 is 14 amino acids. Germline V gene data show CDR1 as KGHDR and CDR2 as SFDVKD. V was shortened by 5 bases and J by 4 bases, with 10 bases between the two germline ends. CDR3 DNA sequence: TGTGCCACCAGTGCCGGGACTAATAATGAAAAACTGTTTTTT. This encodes CATSAGTNNEKLFF.

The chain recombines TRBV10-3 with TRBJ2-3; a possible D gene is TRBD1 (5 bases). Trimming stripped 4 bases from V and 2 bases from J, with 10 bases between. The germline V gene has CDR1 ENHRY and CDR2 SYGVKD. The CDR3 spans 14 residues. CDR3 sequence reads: CAISVRGTTDTQYF. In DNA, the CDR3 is TGTGCCATCAGTGTAAGGGGAACCACAGATACGCAGTATTTT.

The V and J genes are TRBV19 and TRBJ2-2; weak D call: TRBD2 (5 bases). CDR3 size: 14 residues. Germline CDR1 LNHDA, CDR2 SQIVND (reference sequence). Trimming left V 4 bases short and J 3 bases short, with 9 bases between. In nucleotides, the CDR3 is TGTGCCAGTAGTACTAGCAAAGACACCGGGGAGCTGTTTTTT. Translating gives CASSTSKDTGELFF.

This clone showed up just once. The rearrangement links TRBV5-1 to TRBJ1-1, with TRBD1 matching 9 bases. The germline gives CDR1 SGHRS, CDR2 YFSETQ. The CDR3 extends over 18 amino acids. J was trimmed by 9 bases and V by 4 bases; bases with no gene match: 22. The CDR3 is CASSPGVFIEQGAPQAFF. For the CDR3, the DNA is TGCGCCAGCAGCCCGGGGGTTTTCATAGAACAGGGGGCCCCACAAGCTTTCTTT.

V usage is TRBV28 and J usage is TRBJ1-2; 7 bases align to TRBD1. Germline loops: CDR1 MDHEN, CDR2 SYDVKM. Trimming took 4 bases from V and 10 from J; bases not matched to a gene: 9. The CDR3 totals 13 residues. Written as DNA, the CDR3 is TGTGCCAGCAGTTCAGGACAGGACCGCGACTACACCTTC. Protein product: CASSSGQDRDYTF.

The CDR3 sequence is CASSYDRSYEQYF. In nucleotides, the CDR3 is TGTGCCAGCAGCTACGACAGGAGTTACGAGCAGTACTTC. The gene calls are TRBV11-3 and TRBJ2-7; possible D gene TRBD1, 6 bases. This CDR3 region has 13 residues. V was shortened by 4 bases and J by 4 bases, with 11 bases between the two germline ends. Germline loops: CDR1 SGHNT, CDR2 YENEEA.

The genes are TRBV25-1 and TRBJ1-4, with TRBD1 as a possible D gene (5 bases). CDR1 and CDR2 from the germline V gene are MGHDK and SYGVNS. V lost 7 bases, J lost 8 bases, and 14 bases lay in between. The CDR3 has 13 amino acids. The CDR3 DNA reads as TGTGCCAGCAATTCAGGGTTAGGGGAAAAACTGTTTTTT. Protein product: CASNSGLGEKLFF. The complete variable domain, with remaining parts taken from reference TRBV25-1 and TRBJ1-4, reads EADIYQTPRYLVIGTGKKITLECSQTMGHDKMYWYQQDPGMELHLIHYSYGVNSTEKGDLSSESTVSRIRTEHFPLTLESARPSHTSQYLCASNSGLGEKLFFGSGTQLSVL.

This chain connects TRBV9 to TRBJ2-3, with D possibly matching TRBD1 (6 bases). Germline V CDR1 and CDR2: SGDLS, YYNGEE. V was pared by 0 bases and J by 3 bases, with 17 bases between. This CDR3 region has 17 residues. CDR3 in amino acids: CASSVGGPGRGTDTQYF. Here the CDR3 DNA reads TGTGCCAGCAGCGTAGGGGGGCCCGGCCGTGGGACAGATACGCAGTATTTT.

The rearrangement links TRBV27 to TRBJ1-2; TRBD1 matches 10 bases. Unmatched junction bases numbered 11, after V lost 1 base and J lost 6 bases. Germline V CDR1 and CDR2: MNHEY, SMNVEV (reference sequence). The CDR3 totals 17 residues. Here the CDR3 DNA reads TGTGCCAGCAGTTTATTGGGGACAGGGGCTTTGGTAAATGGCTACACCTTC. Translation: CASSLLGTGALVNGYTF.